The 7 T cell receptor beta chains below were found in one sample sequenced in a study of blood T cell repertoires in COVID-19. The table came from immunoSEQ multiplex PCR; TCRdb's copy has only in-frame clones and leaves some out. The table includes roughly 270,000 clones, roughly four fifths detected once. Material for sequencing was PBMCs or T cells enriched from blood (not recorded which). All receptors come from a middle-aged man who had been exposed to COVID-19.

The CDR3 is CASSERGQGGEQYF. CDR3 coding DNA: TGTGCCAGCAGTGAAAGGGGACAGGGGGGCGAGCAGTACTTC. The chain has TRBV6-1 and TRBJ2-7; 11 positions agree with TRBD1. CDR1 is MNHNS, CDR2 SASEGT, per germline. The V segment lost 2 bases and the J segment 6 bases; nucleotides outside the gene matches: 3. The CDR3 has 14 amino acids.

The chain couples TRBV5-1 to TRBJ1-4; D remains unclear. Trimming removed 4 bases from V and 5 bases from J, with 15 bases in between. Germline CDR1 reads SGHRS; CDR2 reads YFSETQ. The CDR3 has 15 amino acids. CDR3 DNA sequence: TGCGCCAGCAGCCCCGGATCGGGGTTAAATGAAAAACTGTTTTTT. Protein: CASSPGSGLNEKLFF.

The CDR3 sequence is CASSQDPRGGYVSTDTQYF. Here the CDR3 DNA reads TGTGCCAGCAGCCAAGATCCCCGTGGCGGGTACGTGAGCACAGATACGCAGTATTTT. J is TRBJ2-3 and V is TRBV3-1 (or the pseudogene TRBV3-2); a weak D match, TRBD2 (5 bases). With 0 bases removed from V and 0 bases from J, the gap between germline ends came to 19 bases. This CDR3 region has 19 residues. Germline values: CDR1 LGHDT, CDR2 YNNKEL (reference sequence).

The V gene is TRBV18, the J gene TRBJ2-2, with 11 bases that match TRBD2. The CDR3 loop spans 17 amino acids. The V gene's germline CDR1 is KGHSH and CDR2 LQKENI. The V segment lost 0 bases and the J segment 5 bases; nucleotides outside the gene matches: 5. The CDR3 DNA is TGTGCCAGCTCACCACCTACTAGCGGGAGTGGTACCGGGGAGCTGTTTTTT. It yields the protein CASSPPTSGSGTGELFF.

This chain joins TRBV5-1 and TRBJ2-1, with a tentative D call TRBD2 (6 bases). Trimming stripped 4 bases from V and 3 bases from J, with 14 bases between. Germline CDR1 reads SGHRS; CDR2 reads YFSETQ. CDR3 length equals 15 residues. CDR3: CASSLGGRNYNEQFF. The CDR3 nucleotides read TGCGCCAGCAGCCTCGGGGGTAGAAACTACAATGAGCAGTTCTTC. Full variable domain (remainder filled in from reference TRBV5-1 and TRBJ2-1): KAGVTQTPRYLIKTRGQQVTLSCSPISGHRSVSWYQQTPGQGLQFLFEYFSETQRNKGNFPGRFSGRQFSNSRSEMNVSTLELGDSALYLCASSLGGRNYNEQFFGPGTRLTVL.

The genes are TRBV5-1 and TRBJ2-2; D unclear. CDR1 and CDR2 from the germline V gene are SGHRS and YFSETQ. This CDR3 contains 14 residues. The V gene lost 0 bases and the J gene lost 6 bases, with 9 bases spanning the gap. CDR3 bases: TGCGCCAGCAGCTTGGCCGGCGGCCCCGGGGAGCTGTTTTTT. Translated, it gives CASSLAGGPGELFF.

V gene TRBV5-1 combines with J gene TRBJ2-3; 8 nucleotides match TRBD1. Losses at the gene ends were 5 bases for V and 0 bases for J; bases not matched to a gene: 5. CDR1 is SGHRS, CDR2 YFSETQ, per germline. This CDR3 region has 15 residues. The CDR3 here is CASRQDRASTDTQYF. The CDR3 nucleotides are TGCGCCAGCAGACAGGACAGGGCTAGCACAGATACGCAGTATTTT.